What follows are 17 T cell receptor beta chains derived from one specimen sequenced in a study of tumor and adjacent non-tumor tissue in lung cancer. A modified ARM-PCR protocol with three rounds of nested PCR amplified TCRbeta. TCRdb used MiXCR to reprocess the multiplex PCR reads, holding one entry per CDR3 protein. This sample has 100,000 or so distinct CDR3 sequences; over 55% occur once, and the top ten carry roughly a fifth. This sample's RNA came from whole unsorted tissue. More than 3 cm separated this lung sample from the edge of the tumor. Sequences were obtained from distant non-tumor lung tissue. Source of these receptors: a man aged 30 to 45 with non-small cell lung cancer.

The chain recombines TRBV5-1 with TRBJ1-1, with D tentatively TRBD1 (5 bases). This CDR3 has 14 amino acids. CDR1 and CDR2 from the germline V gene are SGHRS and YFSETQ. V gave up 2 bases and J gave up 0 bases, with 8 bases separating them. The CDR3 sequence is CASSLLTVNTEAFF. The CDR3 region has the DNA TGCGCCAGCAGCTTATTGACAGTGAACACTGAAGCTTTCTTT.

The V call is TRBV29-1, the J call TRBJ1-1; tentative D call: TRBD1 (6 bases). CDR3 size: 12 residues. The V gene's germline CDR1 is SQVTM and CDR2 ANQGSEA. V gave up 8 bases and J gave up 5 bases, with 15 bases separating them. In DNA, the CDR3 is TGCAGCATTCTACCCAGGGGTACTGAAGCTTTCTTT. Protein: CSILPRGTEAFF.

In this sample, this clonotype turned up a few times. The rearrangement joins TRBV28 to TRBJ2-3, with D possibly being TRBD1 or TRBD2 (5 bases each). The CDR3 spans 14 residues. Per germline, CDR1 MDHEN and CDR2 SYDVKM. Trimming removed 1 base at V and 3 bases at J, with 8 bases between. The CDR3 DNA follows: TGTGCCAGCAGTTTATTGAGGGGAACAGATACGCAGTATTTT. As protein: CASSLLRGTDTQYF.

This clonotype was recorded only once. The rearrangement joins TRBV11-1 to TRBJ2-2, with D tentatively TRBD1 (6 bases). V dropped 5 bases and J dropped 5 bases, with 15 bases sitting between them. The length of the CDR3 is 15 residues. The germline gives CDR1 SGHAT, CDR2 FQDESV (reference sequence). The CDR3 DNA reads TGTGCCAGCAGCCCAACTCCACAGGGAACCGGGGAGCTGTTTTTT. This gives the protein CASSPTPQGTGELFF. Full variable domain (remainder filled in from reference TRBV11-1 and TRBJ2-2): EAEVAQSPRYKITEKSQAVAFWCDPISGHATLYWYRQILGQGPELLVQFQDESVVDDSQLPKDRFSAERLKGVDSTLKIQPAELGDSAMYLCASSPTPQGTGELFFGEGSRLTVL.

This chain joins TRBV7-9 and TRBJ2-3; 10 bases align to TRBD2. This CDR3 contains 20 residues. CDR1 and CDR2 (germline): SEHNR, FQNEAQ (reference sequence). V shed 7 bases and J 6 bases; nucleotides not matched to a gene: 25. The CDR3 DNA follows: TGTGCCAGCAACTCCAAAGGGAAAGTAGCGGGAGGCCCAATAGGGGATACGCAGTATTTT. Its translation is CASNSKGKVAGGPIGDTQYF.

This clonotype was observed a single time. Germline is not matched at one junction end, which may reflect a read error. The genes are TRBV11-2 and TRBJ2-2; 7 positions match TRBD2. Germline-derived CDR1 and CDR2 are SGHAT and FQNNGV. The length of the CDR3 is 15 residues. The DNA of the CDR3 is TGTTCCAGCTCGGCCGCCAGCGGGAACACCGGGGTGCTGTTTTTT. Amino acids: CSSSAASGNTGVLFF.

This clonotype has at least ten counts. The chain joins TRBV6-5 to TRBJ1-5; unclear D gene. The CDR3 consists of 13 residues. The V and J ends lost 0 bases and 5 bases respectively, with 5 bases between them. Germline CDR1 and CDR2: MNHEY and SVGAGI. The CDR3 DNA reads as TGTGCCAGCAGTTACTCCCGAGATCAGCCCCAGCATTTT. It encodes CASSYSRDQPQHF.

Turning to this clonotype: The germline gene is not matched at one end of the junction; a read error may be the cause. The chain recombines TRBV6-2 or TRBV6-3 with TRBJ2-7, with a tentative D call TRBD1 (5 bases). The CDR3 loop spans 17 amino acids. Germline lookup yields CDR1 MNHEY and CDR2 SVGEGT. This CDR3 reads CASSYPFTGRRSYEHYF. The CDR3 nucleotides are TGTGCCAGCAGTTACCCCTTCACAGGCAGGAGATCCTACGAGCACTACTTC.

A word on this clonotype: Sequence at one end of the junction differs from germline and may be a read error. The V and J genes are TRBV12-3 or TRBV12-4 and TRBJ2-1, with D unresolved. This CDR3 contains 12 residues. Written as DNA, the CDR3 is TGCGCCAGCACTTTGTCTTTGGATGAGCAGTTCTTC. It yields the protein CASTLSLDEQFF.

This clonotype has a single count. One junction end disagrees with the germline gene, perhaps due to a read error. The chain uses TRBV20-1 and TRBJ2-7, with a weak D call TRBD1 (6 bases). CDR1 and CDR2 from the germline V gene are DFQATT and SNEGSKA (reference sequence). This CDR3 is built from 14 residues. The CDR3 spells CSATRTESSCEQNF. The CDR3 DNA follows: TGCAGTGCTACACGGACAGAGAGCTCCTGCGAGCAGAACTTC.

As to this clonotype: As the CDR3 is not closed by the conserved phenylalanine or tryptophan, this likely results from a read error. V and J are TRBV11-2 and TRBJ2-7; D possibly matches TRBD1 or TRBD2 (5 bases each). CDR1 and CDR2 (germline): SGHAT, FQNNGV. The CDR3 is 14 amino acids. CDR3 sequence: CASCLGDGGYEQYY. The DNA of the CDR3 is TGTGCTAGCTGCTTAGGGGACGGAGGCTACGAGCAGTACTAC.

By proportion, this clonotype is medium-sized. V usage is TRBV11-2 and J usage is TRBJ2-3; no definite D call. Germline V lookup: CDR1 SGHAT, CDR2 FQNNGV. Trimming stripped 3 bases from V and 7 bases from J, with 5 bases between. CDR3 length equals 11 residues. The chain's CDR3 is CASSFVNTQYF. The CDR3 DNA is TGTGCCAGCAGCTTTGTAAATACGCAGTATTTT.

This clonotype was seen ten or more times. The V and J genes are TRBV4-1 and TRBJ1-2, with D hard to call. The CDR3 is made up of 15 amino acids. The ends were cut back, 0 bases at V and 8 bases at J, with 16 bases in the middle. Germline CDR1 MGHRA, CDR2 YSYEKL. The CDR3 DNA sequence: TGCGCCAGCAGCCAAGAAGTAGTCTACAGAGGCGGCTACACCTTC. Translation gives CASSQEVVYRGGYTF.

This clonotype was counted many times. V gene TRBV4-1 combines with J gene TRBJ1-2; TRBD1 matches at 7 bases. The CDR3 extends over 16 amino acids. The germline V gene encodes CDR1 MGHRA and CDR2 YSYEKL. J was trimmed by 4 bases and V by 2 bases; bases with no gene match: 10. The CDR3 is CASSQQPPGGSYGYTF. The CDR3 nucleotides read TGCGCCAGCAGCCAACAACCTCCAGGGGGAAGCTATGGCTACACCTTC.

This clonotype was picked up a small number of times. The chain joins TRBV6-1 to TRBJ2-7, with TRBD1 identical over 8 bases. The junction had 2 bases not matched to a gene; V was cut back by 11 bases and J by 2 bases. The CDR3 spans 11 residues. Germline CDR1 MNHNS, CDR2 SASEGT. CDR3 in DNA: TGTGCCGCGGGACAGGCCTACGAGCAGTACTTC. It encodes CAAGQAYEQYF.

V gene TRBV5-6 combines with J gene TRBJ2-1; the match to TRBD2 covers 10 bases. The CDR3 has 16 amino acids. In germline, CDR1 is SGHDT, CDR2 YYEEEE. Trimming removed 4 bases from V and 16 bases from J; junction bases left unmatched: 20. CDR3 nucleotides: TGTGCCAGCAGCCCACTTCTAGCGGGGGTTTGGAATGAGTACTTCTTC. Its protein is CASSPLLAGVWNEYFF.

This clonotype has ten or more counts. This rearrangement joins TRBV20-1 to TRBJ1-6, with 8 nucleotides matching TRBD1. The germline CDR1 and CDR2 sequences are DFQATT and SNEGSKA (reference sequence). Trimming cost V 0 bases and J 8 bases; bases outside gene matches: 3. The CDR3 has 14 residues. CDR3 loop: CSARDGTGDSPLHF. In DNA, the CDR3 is TGCAGTGCTAGAGATGGGACAGGTGATTCACCCCTCCACTTT.